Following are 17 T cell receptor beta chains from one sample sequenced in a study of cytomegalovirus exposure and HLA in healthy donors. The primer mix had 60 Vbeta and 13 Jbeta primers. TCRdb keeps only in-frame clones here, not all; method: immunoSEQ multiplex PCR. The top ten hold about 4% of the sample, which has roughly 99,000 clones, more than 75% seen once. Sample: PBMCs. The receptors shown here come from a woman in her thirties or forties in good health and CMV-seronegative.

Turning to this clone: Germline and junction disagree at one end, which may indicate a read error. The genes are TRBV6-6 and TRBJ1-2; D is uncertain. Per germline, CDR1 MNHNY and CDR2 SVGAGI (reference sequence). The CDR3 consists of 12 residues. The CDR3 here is CASSYSNSGYTF. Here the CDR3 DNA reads TGTGCCAGCAGTTACTCAAACTCTGGCTACACCTTC.

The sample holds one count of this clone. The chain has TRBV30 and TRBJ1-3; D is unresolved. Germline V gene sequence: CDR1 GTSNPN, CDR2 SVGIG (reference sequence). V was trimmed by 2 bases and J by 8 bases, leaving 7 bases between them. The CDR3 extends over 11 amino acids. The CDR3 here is CAWSPRDTIYF. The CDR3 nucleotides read TGTGCCTGGAGTCCCCGGGACACCATATATTTT.

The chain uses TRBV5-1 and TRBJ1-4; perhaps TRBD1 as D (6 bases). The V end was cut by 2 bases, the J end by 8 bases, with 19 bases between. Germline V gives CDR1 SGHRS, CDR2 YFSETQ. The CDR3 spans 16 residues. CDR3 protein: CASSLTPTGGGEKLFF. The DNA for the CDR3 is TGCGCCAGCAGCTTAACCCCGACAGGCGGGGGGGAAAAACTGTTTTTT.

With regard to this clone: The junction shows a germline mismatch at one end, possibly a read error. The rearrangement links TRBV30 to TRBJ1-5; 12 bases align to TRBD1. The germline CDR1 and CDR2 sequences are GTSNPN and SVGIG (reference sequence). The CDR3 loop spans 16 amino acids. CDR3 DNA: TGTGCCTGGAGTAGTCCCGGGACAGGGGGCAATCAGCCCCAGAATTTT. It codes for CAWSSPGTGGNQPQNF.

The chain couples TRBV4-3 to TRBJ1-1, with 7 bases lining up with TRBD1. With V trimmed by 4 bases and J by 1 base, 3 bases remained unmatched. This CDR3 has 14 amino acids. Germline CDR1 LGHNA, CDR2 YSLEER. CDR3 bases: TGCGCCAGCAGCCGCGGACAGGAGAACACTGAAGCTTTCTTT. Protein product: CASSRGQENTEAFF.

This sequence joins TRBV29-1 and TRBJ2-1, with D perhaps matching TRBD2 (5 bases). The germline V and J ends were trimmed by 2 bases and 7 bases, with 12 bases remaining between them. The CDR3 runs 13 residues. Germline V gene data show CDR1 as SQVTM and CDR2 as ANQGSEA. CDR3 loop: CSVELERGNEQFF. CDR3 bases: TGCAGCGTTGAACTTGAACGGGGAAATGAGCAGTTCTTC.

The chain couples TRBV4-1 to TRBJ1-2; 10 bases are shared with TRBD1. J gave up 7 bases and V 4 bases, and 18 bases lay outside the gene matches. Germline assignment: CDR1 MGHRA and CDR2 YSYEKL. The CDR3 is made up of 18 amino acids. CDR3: CASSLLLRDRGRAGGYTF. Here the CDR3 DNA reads TGCGCCAGCAGCCTCCTCCTCCGGGACAGGGGCAGAGCGGGTGGCTACACCTTC.

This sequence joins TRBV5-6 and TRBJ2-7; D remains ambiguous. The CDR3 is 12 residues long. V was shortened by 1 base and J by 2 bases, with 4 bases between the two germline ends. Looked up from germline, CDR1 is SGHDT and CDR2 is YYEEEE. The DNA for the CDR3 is TGTGCCAGCAGCTTGTCGGCCTACGAGCAGTACTTC. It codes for CASSLSAYEQYF.

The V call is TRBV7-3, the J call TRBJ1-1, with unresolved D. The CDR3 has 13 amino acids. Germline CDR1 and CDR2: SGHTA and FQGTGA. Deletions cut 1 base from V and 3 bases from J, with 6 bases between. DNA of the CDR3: TGTGCCAGCAGCTTAAGCACAGACACTGAAGCTTTCTTT. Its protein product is CASSLSTDTEAFF.

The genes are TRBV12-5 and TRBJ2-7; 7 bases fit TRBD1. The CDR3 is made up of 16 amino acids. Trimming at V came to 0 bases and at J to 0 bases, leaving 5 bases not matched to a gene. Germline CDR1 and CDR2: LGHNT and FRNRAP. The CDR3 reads CASGLVLGQDSYEQYF. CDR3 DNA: TGTGCTAGTGGTTTGGTACTTGGACAGGACTCCTACGAGCAGTACTTC.

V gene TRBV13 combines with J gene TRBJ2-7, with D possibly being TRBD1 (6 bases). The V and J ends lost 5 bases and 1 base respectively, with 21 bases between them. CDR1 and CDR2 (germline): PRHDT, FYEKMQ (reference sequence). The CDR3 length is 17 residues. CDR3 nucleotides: TGTGCCAGCAGCGGACAAACAGAGGACAGTACTTCCTACGAGCAGTACTTC. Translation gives CASSGQTEDSTSYEQYF.

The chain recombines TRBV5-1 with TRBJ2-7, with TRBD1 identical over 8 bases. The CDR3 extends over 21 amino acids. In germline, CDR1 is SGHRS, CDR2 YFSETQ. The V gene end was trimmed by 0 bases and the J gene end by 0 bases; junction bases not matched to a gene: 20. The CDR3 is CASSLGPGLPVGQGSSYEQYF. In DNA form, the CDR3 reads TGCGCCAGCAGCTTGGGCCCCGGACTTCCGGTAGGACAGGGTAGCTCCTACGAGCAGTACTTC. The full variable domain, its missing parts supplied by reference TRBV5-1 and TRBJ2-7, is KAGVTQTPRYLIKTRGQQVTLSCSPISGHRSVSWYQQTPGQGLQFLFEYFSETQRNKGNFPGRFSGRQFSNSRSEMNVSTLELGDSALYLCASSLGPGLPVGQGSSYEQYFGPGTRLTVT.

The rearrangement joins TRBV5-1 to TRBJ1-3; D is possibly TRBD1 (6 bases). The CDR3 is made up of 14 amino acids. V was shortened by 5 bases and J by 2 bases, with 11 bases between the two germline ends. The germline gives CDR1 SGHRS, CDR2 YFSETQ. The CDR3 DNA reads TGCGCCAGCAGTCAGGGGCGGGCTGGAAACACCATATATTTT. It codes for CASSQGRAGNTIYF.

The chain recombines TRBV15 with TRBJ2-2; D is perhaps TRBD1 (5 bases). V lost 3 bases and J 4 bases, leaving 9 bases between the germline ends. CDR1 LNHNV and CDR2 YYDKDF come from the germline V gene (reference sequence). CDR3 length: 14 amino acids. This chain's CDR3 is CATSRGLSTGELFF. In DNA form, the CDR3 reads TGTGCCACCAGCAGGGGGCTCAGCACCGGGGAGCTGTTTTTT.

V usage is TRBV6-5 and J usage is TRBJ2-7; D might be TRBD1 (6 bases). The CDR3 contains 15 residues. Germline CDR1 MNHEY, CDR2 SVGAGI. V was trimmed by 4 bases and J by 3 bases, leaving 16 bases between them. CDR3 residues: CASSFLWGQDYEQYF. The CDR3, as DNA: TGTGCCAGCAGTTTCCTTTGGGGACAAGACTACGAGCAGTACTTC.

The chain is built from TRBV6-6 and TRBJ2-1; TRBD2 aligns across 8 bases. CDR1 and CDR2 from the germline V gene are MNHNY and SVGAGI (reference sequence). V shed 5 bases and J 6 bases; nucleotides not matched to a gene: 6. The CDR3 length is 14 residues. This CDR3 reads CASSPGGPFNEQFF. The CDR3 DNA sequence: TGTGCCAGCAGTCCGGGGGGGCCGTTCAATGAGCAGTTCTTC.

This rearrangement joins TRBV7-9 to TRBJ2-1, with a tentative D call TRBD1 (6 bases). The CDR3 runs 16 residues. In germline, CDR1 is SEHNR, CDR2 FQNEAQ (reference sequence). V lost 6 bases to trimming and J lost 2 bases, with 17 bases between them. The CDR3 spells CASRPTGPGPYNEQFF. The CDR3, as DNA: TGTGCCAGCAGGCCGACAGGTCCAGGTCCCTACAATGAGCAGTTCTTC.